The clone carrying this TCR beta chain was observed many times. J was trimmed by 7 bases and V by 3 bases; bases with no gene match: 12. CDR3 length: 16 amino acids. They got blood RNA out of unsorted whole blood and also pulled out germline DNA. The patients, who had chronic HBV infection, were treatment-naive (untreated). Collection of 3 to 4 milliliters of peripheral blood took place before surgery. This record comes from a study of tumor-infiltrating lymphocytes in primary liver carcinoma. Study as a whole: All lesions had stage T1-T3 N0M0 and roughly 4 to 10 cm widths. The yield of productive TCRbeta reads per sample was roughly 3.65 to 8 million and was similar across tissue types.

Reverse transcription of 500 to 650 ng total RNA with a constant-region primer produced TCR beta cDNA. Libraries for TCR beta were built through three nested multiplex PCR rounds, which together made up a slightly modified ARM-PCR procedure. Rounds one and two of PCR, each of 10 cycles, were primed with TRBV1-TRBV30 forward primers and a C-beta reverse primer. TCRdb recomputed calls from the multiplex PCR reads with MiXCR, one row per CDR3 protein. The data show fewer than 400,000 distinct CDR3 sequences, with 65% seen just once and about 9.4% held by the top ten. The receptor's source is a man aged 35-49 years with primary liver carcinoma and hepatitis B virus infection. J is TRBJ2-7 and V is TRBV12-3 or TRBV12-4, with 10 bases lining up with TRBD2. The sequenced sample consisted of peripheral blood. The CDR3 sequence is CASSFAGLAGAGEQYF. As DNA, the CDR3 is TGTGCCAGCAGTTTTGCGGGGCTAGCGGGAGCAGGGGAGCAGTACTTC.